Following are 32 T cell receptor beta chains from one sample sequenced in a study of response to subunit inactivated influenza vaccine. TCRdb re-derived calls from the RT-PCR reads in MiXCR, one entry per CDR3 protein. The table lists 600,000 to 850,000 distinct CDR3 sequences, around 15% of them singletons. The sample in question was PBMCs from blood, obtained 14 to 15 days before vaccination. The source of these receptors is a man aged 50-60 years who received an inactivated influenza vaccine.

The V and J genes are TRBV7-3 and TRBJ2-2; D gene uncertain. The CDR3 extends over 13 amino acids. The germline V and J ends were trimmed by 8 bases and 4 bases, with 11 bases remaining between them. CDR1 is SGHTA and CDR2 is FQGTGA in the germline V gene. The CDR3 here is CASQASVTGELFF. The CDR3 coding sequence is TGTGCCAGCCAGGCAAGCGTCACCGGGGAGCTGTTTTTT.

The chain links TRBV20-1 to TRBJ2-5; no reliable D call. Per the germline V gene, CDR1 is DFQATT and CDR2 is SNEGSKA (reference sequence). CDR3 length: 12 residues. Trimming left V 4 bases short and J 5 bases short, with 11 bases between. Written as DNA, the CDR3 is TGCAGTGCTACTCACTTCGGTGAGACCCAGTACTTC. Its translation is CSATHFGETQYF.

The rearrangement joins TRBV6-1 to TRBJ2-1; 11 bases align to TRBD1. Trimming cost V 5 bases and J 7 bases; bases outside gene matches: 7. CDR1 and CDR2 (germline): MNHNS, SASEGT. The CDR3 has 15 residues. The CDR3 reads CASSPWTGGTNEQFF. DNA of the CDR3: TGTGCCAGCAGTCCCTGGACAGGGGGCACAAATGAGCAGTTCTTC.

V usage is TRBV29-1 and J usage is TRBJ1-3; maybe TRBD1 (5 bases). From germline, CDR1 is SQVTM and CDR2 ANQGSEA. V was cut by 7 bases and J by 2 bases, with 18 bases left in between. This CDR3 contains 15 residues. In DNA form, the CDR3 reads TGCAGCGGTTCGGAGGGGTTAGAAGCTGGAAACACCATATATTTT. Protein product: CSGSEGLEAGNTIYF.

Many counts were recorded for this clonotype. The V gene is TRBV6-5, the J gene TRBJ1-2, with D unresolved. The CDR3 is 17 residues long. The germline gives CDR1 MNHEY, CDR2 SVGAGI. The V end lost 4 bases, the J end lost 2 bases, and 20 bases lay between the germline ends. The CDR3 DNA follows: TGTGCCAGCAGTTCCTCCCGGGGATTCGGCGGGAACTATGGCTACACCTTC. Its protein product is CASSSSRGFGGNYGYTF.

This clonotype was observed at least ten times. This rearrangement joins TRBV5-1 to TRBJ2-3; tentatively, D is TRBD1 or TRBD2 (5 bases each). CDR1 SGHRS and CDR2 YFSETQ come from the germline V gene. This CDR3 has 16 residues. The V and J ends lost 3 bases and 1 base respectively, with 15 bases between them. The CDR3 reads CASSYGGSGGTDTQYF. CDR3 nucleotide sequence: TGCGCCAGCAGCTATGGGGGTTCTGGGGGCACAGATACGCAGTATTTT.

The J gene is TRBJ2-3, the V gene TRBV30; D possibly corresponds to TRBD1 (6 bases). The CDR3 contains 11 residues. The germline gives CDR1 GTSNPN, CDR2 SVGIG (reference sequence). The V gene lost 0 bases and the J gene lost 8 bases, with 6 bases spanning the gap. Here the CDR3 reads CAWSVQGTQYF. CDR3 nucleotides: TGTGCCTGGAGTGTACAGGGTACGCAGTATTTT.

This clonotype was found many times. The chain combines TRBV7-3 with TRBJ2-1; 12 bases agree with TRBD2. Unmatched junction bases numbered 3, after V lost 2 bases and J lost 10 bases. The CDR3 has 14 residues. Germline loops: CDR1 SGHTA, CDR2 FQGTGA. Here the CDR3 DNA reads TGTGCCAGCAGCTTACTCGGACTAGCGGGAGAGCAGTTCTTC. Translated, it gives CASSLLGLAGEQFF.

This clonotype was seen ten or more times. The chain is built from TRBV6-1 and TRBJ2-7; D gene ambiguous. CDR1 and CDR2 (germline): MNHNS, SASEGT. There are 14 residues in the CDR3. The V and J ends lost 6 bases and 3 bases respectively, with 15 bases between them. This CDR3 is CASSERGFSYEQYF. The CDR3 coding sequence is TGTGCCAGCAGCGAACGTGGCTTTAGCTACGAGCAGTACTTC.

This clonotype has just a few counts. V usage is TRBV4-2 and J usage is TRBJ2-1, with D possibly being TRBD2 (6 bases). This CDR3 contains 13 residues. Germline V gene lookup returns CDR1 LGHNA and CDR2 YNFKEQ. V was cut by 4 bases and J by 9 bases, with 13 bases left in between. CDR3 loop: CASSPGGSVEQFF. CDR3 DNA: TGTGCCAGCAGCCCCGGGGGATCGGTTGAGCAGTTCTTC.

This clonotype turned up a few times. This chain uses TRBV10-3 with TRBJ2-7; D possibly uses TRBD1 or TRBD2 (5 bases each). Germline CDR1 is ENHRY and CDR2 is SYGVKD. The CDR3 length is 16 residues. V was shortened by 0 bases and J by 0 bases, with 12 bases between the two germline ends. The CDR3, as DNA: TGTGCCATCAGTGAGTCGAAAGGGACGAGCTCCTACGAGCAGTACTTC. It codes for CAISESKGTSSYEQYF.

This clonotype was counted between two and nine times. The chain couples TRBV4-1 to TRBJ2-3; 12 bases match TRBD2. This CDR3 contains 18 residues. J lost 0 bases, V lost 4 bases, and 8 bases had no gene match. Germline V gene data show CDR1 as MGHRA and CDR2 as YSYEKL. As DNA, the CDR3 is TGCGCCAGCAGCCGGAGACTAGCGGGAGTATTAAGCACAGATACGCAGTATTTT. Its translation is CASSRRLAGVLSTDTQYF.

This clonotype has just a few counts. V is TRBV2 and J is TRBJ2-2; D uncertain. This CDR3 has 13 amino acids. Germline V lookup: CDR1 SNHLY, CDR2 FYNNEI. V shed 7 bases and J shed 6 bases, with 12 bases lying between them. The CDR3 DNA reads TGTGCCAGCACCTCTAGAGTGGCCGGGGAGCTGTTTTTT. Protein sequence: CASTSRVAGELFF.

V gene TRBV25-1 combines with J gene TRBJ2-5, with 7 bases identical to TRBD2. Looked up from germline, CDR1 is MGHDK and CDR2 is SYGVNS. V shed 6 bases and J 4 bases; nucleotides not matched to a gene: 11. This CDR3 has 15 amino acids. The chain's CDR3 is CASRGGMGSRETQYF. CDR3 nucleotides: TGTGCCAGCAGGGGGGGGATGGGGTCCCGAGAGACCCAGTACTTC.

V and J are TRBV27 and TRBJ1-1; D gene uncertain. This CDR3 is 15 amino acids long. V dropped 2 bases and J dropped 4 bases, with 14 bases sitting between them. The germline gives CDR1 MNHEY, CDR2 SMNVEV (reference sequence). This CDR3 is CASSLGRTQTTEAFF. CDR3 coding DNA: TGTGCCAGCAGTTTAGGGAGGACCCAGACCACTGAAGCTTTCTTT.

This chain's CDR3 is CSAKIPGLNEQFF. In DNA, the CDR3 is TGCAGTGCGAAAATTCCGGGGCTCAATGAGCAGTTCTTC. The V call is TRBV20-1, the J call TRBJ2-1; D is possibly TRBD1 or TRBD2 (5 bases each). V lost 6 bases and J 6 bases, leaving 15 bases between the germline ends. The CDR3 consists of 13 residues. The V gene's germline CDR1 is DFQATT and CDR2 SNEGSKA (reference sequence).

This rearrangement joins TRBV29-1 to TRBJ2-7, with no clear D. V shed 8 bases and J shed 2 bases, with 13 bases lying between them. The CDR3 runs 12 residues. Germline CDR1 reads SQVTM; CDR2 reads ANQGSEA. CDR3 in amino acids: CSSLDGTYEQYF. The CDR3 region has the DNA TGCAGCTCCTTAGACGGCACCTACGAGCAGTACTTC.

In its sample, this clonotype was seen a few times. The chain joins TRBV12-3 or TRBV12-4 to TRBJ2-7; possible D gene TRBD1, 6 bases. This CDR3 is built from 13 residues. Deletions cut 6 bases from V and 5 bases from J, with 14 bases between. CDR3 sequence (DNA): TGTGCCAGCAGGCTTTCAGGGGCGAACGAGCAGTACTTC. Amino acid sequence: CASRLSGANEQYF.

This clonotype was seen only a few times. The chain links TRBV20-1 to TRBJ2-5, with TRBD2 as a possible D gene (6 bases). The germline V and J ends were trimmed by 5 bases and 5 bases, with 12 bases remaining between them. This CDR3 has 12 residues. Germline assignment: CDR1 DFQATT and CDR2 SNEGSKA (reference sequence). CDR3 amino acids: CSASTSTETQYF. The CDR3 DNA reads as TGCAGTGCTTCGACTAGTACCGAGACCCAGTACTTC.

V is TRBV3-1 and J is TRBJ1-5; 7 bases map to TRBD1. CDR1 LGHDT and CDR2 YNNKEL come from the germline V gene (reference sequence). J gave up 4 bases and V 5 bases, and 8 bases lay outside the gene matches. The CDR3 has 15 residues. The CDR3 bases are TGTGCCAGCAGCTTGGGACAGTCGGGGAATCAGCCCCAGCATTTT. It specifies CASSLGQSGNQPQHF.

This clonotype was detected a few times. The V gene is TRBV5-1, the J gene TRBJ2-6, with 7 bases lining up with TRBD2. Trimming removed 2 bases from V and 8 bases from J; junction bases left unmatched: 7. CDR1 and CDR2 from the germline V gene are SGHRS and YFSETQ. The CDR3 covers 15 residues. CDR3 in amino acids: CASSLGGGRTNVLTF. Here the CDR3 DNA reads TGCGCCAGCAGCTTAGGCGGGGGTAGGACCAACGTCCTGACTTTC. Looking up the rest from reference TRBV5-1 and TRBJ2-6 gives the full variable domain: KAGVTQTPRYLIKTRGQQVTLSCSPISGHRSVSWYQQTPGQGLQFLFEYFSETQRNKGNFPGRFSGRQFSNSRSEMNVSTLELGDSALYLCASSLGGGRTNVLTFGAGSRLTVL.

As regards this clonotype: The junction shows a germline mismatch at one end, possibly a read error. This chain connects TRBV3-1 to TRBJ2-1, with 7 bases aligning to TRBD2. The CDR3 consists of 15 residues. Germline CDR1 reads LGHDT; CDR2 reads YNNKEL (reference sequence). This chain's CDR3 is CSSSQGGSADNEQFF. CDR3 in DNA: TGTTCCAGCAGCCAAGGCGGGAGTGCGGACAATGAGCAGTTCTTC.

This clonotype was counted many times. The V and J genes are TRBV5-1 and TRBJ2-2; possibly TRBD2 for D (5 bases). The V gene lost 2 bases and the J gene lost 7 bases, with 12 bases spanning the gap. CDR3 length: 14 amino acids. The germline V gene encodes CDR1 SGHRS and CDR2 YFSETQ. This chain's CDR3 is CASSFSPGFGELFF. The CDR3, as DNA: TGCGCCAGCAGCTTTTCCCCGGGGTTCGGGGAGCTGTTTTTT.

At least ten counts were recorded for this clonotype. V and J are TRBV5-1 and TRBJ2-1, with TRBD1 as a possible D gene (5 bases). Looked up from germline, CDR1 is SGHRS and CDR2 is YFSETQ. This CDR3 comprises 14 residues. The germline V and J ends were trimmed by 4 bases and 9 bases, with 17 bases remaining between them. The CDR3 loop reads CASSDLGAMGEQFF. The CDR3 DNA is TGCGCCAGCAGCGATCTAGGGGCAATGGGTGAGCAGTTCTTC. Filled out from reference TRBV5-1 and TRBJ2-1, the complete variable domain reads KAGVTQTPRYLIKTRGQQVTLSCSPISGHRSVSWYQQTPGQGLQFLFEYFSETQRNKGNFPGRFSGRQFSNSRSEMNVSTLELGDSALYLCASSDLGAMGEQFFGPGTRLTVL.

The rearrangement joins TRBV3-1 to TRBJ2-3; 8 bases align to TRBD1. CDR1 and CDR2 from the germline V gene are LGHDT and YNNKEL (reference sequence). CDR3 length equals 17 residues. With 1 base clipped from V and 2 bases from J, the junction kept 8 bases outside the gene matches. The CDR3 DNA reads TGTGCCAGCAGCCAAGGTTGGGGACAGGATTTCACAGATACGCAGTATTTT. Its protein is CASSQGWGQDFTDTQYF.

This clonotype has only a few counts. This CDR3 reads CASQKRHSNQPQHF. CDR3 nucleotide sequence: TGTGCCAGCCAGAAAAGACACAGCAATCAGCCCCAGCATTTT. The rearrangement joins TRBV27 to TRBJ1-5; D is unresolved. Deletions cut 8 bases from V and 1 base from J, with 12 bases between. The V gene's germline CDR1 is MNHEY and CDR2 SMNVEV (reference sequence). This CDR3 region has 14 residues.

This sequence joins TRBV10-3 and TRBJ2-3, with D perhaps assigned TRBD1 or TRBD2 (5 bases each). V shed 0 bases and J shed 1 base, with 14 bases lying between them. This CDR3 is built from 17 residues. Germline V gene lookup returns CDR1 ENHRY and CDR2 SYGVKD. CDR3 in amino acids: CAISESLGEFGTDTQYF. The CDR3 DNA is TGTGCCATCAGTGAGTCGTTGGGGGAGTTTGGCACAGATACGCAGTATTTT.

The V and J genes are TRBV20-1 and TRBJ2-7; TRBD1 agrees at 11 bases. The CDR3 spans 15 residues. V gave up 3 bases and J gave up 2 bases; unmatched junction bases: 6. In germline, CDR1 is DFQATT, CDR2 SNEGSKA (reference sequence). CDR3 nucleotides: TGCAGTGCTAGTGAGGCGGGACAGGGGGCCTACGAGCAGTACTTC. Protein sequence: CSASEAGQGAYEQYF.

The rearrangement uses TRBV29-1 and TRBJ2-7; D ambiguous. The germline V gene encodes CDR1 SQVTM and CDR2 ANQGSEA. The CDR3 totals 12 residues. V was trimmed by 4 bases and J by 0 bases, leaving 7 bases between them. CDR3: CSVVLSSYEQYF. CDR3 sequence (DNA): TGCAGCGTTGTTCTGAGCTCCTACGAGCAGTACTTC.

The genes are TRBV27 and TRBJ1-1, with a possible D match to TRBD1 (5 bases). The CDR3 contains 15 residues. Deletions cut 10 bases from V and 6 bases from J, with 24 bases between. CDR1 and CDR2 (germline): MNHEY, SMNVEV (reference sequence). The CDR3 coding sequence is TGTGCCACCCGACCTAGGGGCGAAAGGGGAGCTGAAGCTTTCTTT. Translated: CATRPRGERGAEAFF.

There are a few counts of this clonotype. The V gene is TRBV6-5, the J gene TRBJ2-1; 8 bases agree with TRBD2. Germline CDR1 is MNHEY and CDR2 is SVGAGI. The J segment lost 2 bases and the V segment lost 3 bases, leaving 9 bases of the junction unmatched. The CDR3 extends over 17 amino acids. The CDR3 loop is CASSYAPGRVAYNEQFF. The CDR3 DNA reads as TGTGCCAGCAGTTATGCCCCCGGGAGGGTAGCCTACAATGAGCAGTTCTTC.

This chain uses TRBV7-9 with TRBJ2-5; unclear D gene. Germline V gene lookup returns CDR1 SEHNR and CDR2 FQNEAQ (reference sequence). Trimming removed 5 bases from V and 3 bases from J, with 10 bases in between. The CDR3 has 13 amino acids. The chain's CDR3 is CASSTDGEETQYF. DNA for the CDR3: TGTGCCAGCAGCACAGACGGAGAAGAGACCCAGTACTTC. Variable domain in full (rest from reference TRBV7-9 and TRBJ2-5): DTGVSQNPRHKITKRGQNVTFRCDPISEHNRLYWYRQTLGQGPEFLTYFQNEAQLEKSRLLSDRFSAERPKGSFSTLEIQRTEQGDSAMYLCASSTDGEETQYFGPGTRLLVL.